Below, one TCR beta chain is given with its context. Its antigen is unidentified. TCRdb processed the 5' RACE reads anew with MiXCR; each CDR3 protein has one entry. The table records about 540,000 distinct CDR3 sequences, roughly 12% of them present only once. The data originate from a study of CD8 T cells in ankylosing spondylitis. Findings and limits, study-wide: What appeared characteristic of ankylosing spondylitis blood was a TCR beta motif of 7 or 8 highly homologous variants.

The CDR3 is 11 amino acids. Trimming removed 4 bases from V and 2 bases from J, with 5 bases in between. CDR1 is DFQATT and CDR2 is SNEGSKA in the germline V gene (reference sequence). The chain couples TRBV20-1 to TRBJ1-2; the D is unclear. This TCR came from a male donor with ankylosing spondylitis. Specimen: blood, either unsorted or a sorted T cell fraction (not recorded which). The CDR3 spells CSATPNYGYTF. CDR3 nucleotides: TGCAGTGCTACTCCGAACTATGGCTACACCTTC.